This TCR beta chain was profiled in a study of cytomegalovirus exposure and HLA in healthy donors. PCR used 60 Vbeta primers and 13 Jbeta primers. In the source study's methods: The count from a later analysis was some 81 million unique TCR beta chains, about 10 million of them shared. Using immunoSEQ multiplex PCR, the repertoire was profiled, and TCRdb retains in-frame clones only, with some absent. For V, J and clone size, that table is used; D and trimming come from the DNA. The sample records approximately 210,000 clones, over 75% being singletons. CDR3 length: 14 amino acids. The germline V gene encodes CDR1 MDHEN and CDR2 SYDVKM. Trimming stripped 5 bases from V and 4 bases from J, with 13 bases between. Study-level findings and limits: A later analysis revealed that TCR association rates differed between HLA loci, peaking at DRB1 and bottoming out at HLA-C. Reports described diagnosis of cytomegalovirus status by the classifier as highly specific and sensitive. On later analysis, the bulk of CMV-associated TCR beta chains appeared to be HLA-restricted.

Details on this clone: Its cognate antigen is unknown.

The sequence derives from a woman between 50 and 59 years old in good health and CMV-seropositive. The V gene is TRBV28, the J gene TRBJ2-3, with D possibly being TRBD2 (6 bases). Material: PBMCs. The CDR3 DNA reads as TGTGCCAGCAGTCTGGGACTCGCCCCAGATACGCAGTATTTT. This sequence encodes CASSLGLAPDTQYF.